This T cell receptor beta chain was captured in a study of cytotoxic CD8 clonotypes in ibrutinib-treated CLL. General study findings and limits: Sustained-remission and progressing patients had different sampling times. Clonality went up at the time of ibrutinib response, stayed stable in sustained remission, and later dropped back toward its baseline level at progression.

CDR3 length: 13 amino acids. Germline V CDR1 and CDR2: MDHEN, SYDVKM. Trimming at V came to 6 bases and at J to 6 bases, leaving 1 base not matched to a gene. The protocol was immunoSEQ multiplex PCR, while the TCRdb copy is restricted to in-frame clones and leaves out a portion. This table has approximately 48,000 clones, roughly 53% appearing once. Points on this clone: Antigen specificity is unknown.

The origin of this receptor is a human donor with chronic lymphocytic leukemia. This chain links TRBV28 with TRBJ1-5; 11 positions match TRBD1. The sample here was PBMCs, taken after 12 months of ibrutinib treatment. DNA of the CDR3: TGTGCCAGCAGGGGGACAGGGGGTCAGCCCCAGCATTTT. It is translated as CASRGTGGQPQHF.